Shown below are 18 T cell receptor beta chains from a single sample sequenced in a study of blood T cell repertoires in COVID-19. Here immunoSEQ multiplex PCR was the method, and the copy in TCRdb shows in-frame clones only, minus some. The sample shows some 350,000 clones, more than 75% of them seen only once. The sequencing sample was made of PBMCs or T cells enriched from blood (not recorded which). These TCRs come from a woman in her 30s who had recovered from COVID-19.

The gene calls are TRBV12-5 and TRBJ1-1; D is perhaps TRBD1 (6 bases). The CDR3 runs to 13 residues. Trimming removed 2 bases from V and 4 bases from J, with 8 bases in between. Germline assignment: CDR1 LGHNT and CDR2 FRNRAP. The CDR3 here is CASGLNRATEAFF. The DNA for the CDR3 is TGTGCTAGTGGTTTGAACAGGGCCACTGAAGCTTTCTTT.

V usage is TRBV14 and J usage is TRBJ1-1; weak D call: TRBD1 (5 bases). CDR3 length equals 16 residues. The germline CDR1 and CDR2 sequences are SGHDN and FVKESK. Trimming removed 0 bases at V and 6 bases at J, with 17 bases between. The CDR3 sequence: CASSQETPGGEAEAFF. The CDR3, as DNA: TGTGCCAGCAGCCAAGAAACCCCCGGGGGAGAGGCTGAAGCTTTCTTT. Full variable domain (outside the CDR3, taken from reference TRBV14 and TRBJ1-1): EAGVTQFPSHSVIEKGQTVTLRCDPISGHDNLYWYRRVMGKEIKFLLHFVKESKQDESGMPNNRFLAERTGGTYSTLKVQPAELEDSGVYFCASSQETPGGEAEAFFGQGTRLTVV.

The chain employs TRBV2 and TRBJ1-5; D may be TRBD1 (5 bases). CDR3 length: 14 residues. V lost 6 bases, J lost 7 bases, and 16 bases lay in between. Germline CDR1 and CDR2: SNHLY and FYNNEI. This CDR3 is CASSSPRGDQPQHF. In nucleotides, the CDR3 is TGTGCCAGCAGCTCACCCCGGGGGGACCAGCCCCAGCATTTT. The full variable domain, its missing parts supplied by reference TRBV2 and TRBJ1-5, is EPEVTQTPSHQVTQMGQEVILRCVPISNHLYFYWYRQILGQKVEFLVSFYNNEISEKSEIFDDQFSVERPDGSNFTLKIRSTKLEDSAMYFCASSSPRGDQPQHFGDGTRLSIL.

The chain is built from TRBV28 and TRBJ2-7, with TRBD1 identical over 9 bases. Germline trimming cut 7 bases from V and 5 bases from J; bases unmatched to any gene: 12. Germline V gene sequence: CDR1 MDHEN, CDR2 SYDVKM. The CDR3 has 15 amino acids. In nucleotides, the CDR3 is TGTGCCAGCACTACTCCCGGGACAGGGCGTAACGAGCAGTACTTC. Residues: CASTTPGTGRNEQYF.

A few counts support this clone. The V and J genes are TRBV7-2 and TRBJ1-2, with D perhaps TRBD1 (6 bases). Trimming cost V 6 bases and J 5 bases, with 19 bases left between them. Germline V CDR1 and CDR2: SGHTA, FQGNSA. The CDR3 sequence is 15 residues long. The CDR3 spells CASRWAGARSYGYTF. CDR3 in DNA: TGTGCCAGCAGGTGGGCAGGGGCCCGCTCTTATGGCTACACCTTC.

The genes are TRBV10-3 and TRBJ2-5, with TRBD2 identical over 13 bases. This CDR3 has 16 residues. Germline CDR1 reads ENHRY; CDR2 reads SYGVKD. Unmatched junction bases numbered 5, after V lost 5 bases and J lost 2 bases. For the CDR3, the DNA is TGTGCCATCAGTCAAGGACTAGCGGGGGATCAAGAGACCCAGTACTTC. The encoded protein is CAISQGLAGDQETQYF.

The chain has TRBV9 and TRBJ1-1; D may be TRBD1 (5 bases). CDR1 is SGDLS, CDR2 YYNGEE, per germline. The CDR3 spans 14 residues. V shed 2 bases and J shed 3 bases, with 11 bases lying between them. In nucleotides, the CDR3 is TGTGCCAGCAGCGTTCAGGGCGAGGACACTGAAGCTTTCTTT. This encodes CASSVQGEDTEAFF.

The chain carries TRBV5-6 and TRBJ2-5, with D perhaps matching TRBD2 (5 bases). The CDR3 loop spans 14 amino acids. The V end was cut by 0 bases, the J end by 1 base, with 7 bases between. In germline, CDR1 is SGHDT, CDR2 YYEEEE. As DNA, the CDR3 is TGTGCCAGCAGCTTGGCCAGCGGCCAAGAGACCCAGTACTTC. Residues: CASSLASGQETQYF.

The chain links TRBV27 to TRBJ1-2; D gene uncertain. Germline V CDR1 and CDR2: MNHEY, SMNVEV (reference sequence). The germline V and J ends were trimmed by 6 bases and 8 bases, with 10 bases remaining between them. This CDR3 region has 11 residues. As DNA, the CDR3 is TGTGCCAGCAGAACCCCACACGGCTACACCTTC. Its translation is CASRTPHGYTF.

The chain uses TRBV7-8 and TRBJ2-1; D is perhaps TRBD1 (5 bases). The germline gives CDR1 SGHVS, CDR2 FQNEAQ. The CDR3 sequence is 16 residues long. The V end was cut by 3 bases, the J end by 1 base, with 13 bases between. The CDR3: CASSLEGVGSYNEQFF. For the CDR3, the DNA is TGTGCCAGCAGCTTGGAAGGGGTTGGGTCCTACAATGAGCAGTTCTTC.

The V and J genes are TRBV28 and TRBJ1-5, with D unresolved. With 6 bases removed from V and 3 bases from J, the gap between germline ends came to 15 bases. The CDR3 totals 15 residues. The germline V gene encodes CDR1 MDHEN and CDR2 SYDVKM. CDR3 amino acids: CASSALEGINQPQHF. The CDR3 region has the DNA TGTGCCAGCAGCGCTTTAGAGGGCATCAATCAGCCCCAGCATTTT.

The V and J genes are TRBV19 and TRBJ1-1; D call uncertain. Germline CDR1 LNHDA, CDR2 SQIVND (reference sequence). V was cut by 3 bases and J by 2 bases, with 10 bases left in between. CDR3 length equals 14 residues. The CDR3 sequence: CASSMWRGNTEAFF. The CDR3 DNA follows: TGTGCCAGTAGTATGTGGCGCGGTAACACTGAAGCTTTCTTT.

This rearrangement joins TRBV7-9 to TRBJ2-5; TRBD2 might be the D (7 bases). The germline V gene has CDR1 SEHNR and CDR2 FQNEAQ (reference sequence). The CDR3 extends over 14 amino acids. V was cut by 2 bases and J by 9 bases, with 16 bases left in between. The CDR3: CASSLRGGVEAQYF. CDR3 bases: TGTGCCAGCAGCTTAAGAGGGGGGGTGGAGGCCCAGTACTTC.

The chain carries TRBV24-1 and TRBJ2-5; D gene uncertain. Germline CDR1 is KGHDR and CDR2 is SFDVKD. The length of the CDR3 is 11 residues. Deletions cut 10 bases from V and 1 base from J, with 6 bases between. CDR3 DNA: TGTGCCACGGGCGCCCAAGAGACCCAGTACTTC. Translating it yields CATGAQETQYF.

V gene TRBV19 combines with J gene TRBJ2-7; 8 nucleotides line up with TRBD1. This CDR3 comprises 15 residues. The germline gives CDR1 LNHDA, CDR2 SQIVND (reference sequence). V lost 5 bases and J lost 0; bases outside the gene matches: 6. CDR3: CASSAGGSPSYEQYF. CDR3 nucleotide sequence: TGTGCCAGTAGTGCAGGGGGCTCCCCCTCCTACGAGCAGTACTTC.

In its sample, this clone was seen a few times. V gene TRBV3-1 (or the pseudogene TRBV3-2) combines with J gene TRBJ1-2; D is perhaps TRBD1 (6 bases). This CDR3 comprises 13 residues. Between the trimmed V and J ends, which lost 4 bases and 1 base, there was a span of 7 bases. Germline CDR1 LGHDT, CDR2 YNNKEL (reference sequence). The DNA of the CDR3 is TGTGCCAGCAGCCCGACAGGTAACTATGGCTACACCTTC. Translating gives CASSPTGNYGYTF.

CDR3 loop: CAWSLLAGGTDTQYF. As DNA, the CDR3 is TGTGCCTGGAGTCTCCTAGCGGGGGGGACAGATACGCAGTATTTT. This sequence joins TRBV30 and TRBJ2-3, with TRBD2 matching over 12 bases. The J segment lost 3 bases and the V segment lost 2 bases, leaving 3 bases of the junction unmatched. Germline V CDR1 and CDR2: GTSNPN, SVGIG (reference sequence). The CDR3 is made up of 15 amino acids.

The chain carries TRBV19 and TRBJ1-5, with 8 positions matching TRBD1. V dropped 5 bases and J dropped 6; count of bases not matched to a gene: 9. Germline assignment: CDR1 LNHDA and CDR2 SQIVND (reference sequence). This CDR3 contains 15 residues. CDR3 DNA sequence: TGTGCCAGTAGTTCCCAGGGGGCGCCCCCTCAGCCCCAGCATTTT. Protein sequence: CASSSQGAPPQPQHF.